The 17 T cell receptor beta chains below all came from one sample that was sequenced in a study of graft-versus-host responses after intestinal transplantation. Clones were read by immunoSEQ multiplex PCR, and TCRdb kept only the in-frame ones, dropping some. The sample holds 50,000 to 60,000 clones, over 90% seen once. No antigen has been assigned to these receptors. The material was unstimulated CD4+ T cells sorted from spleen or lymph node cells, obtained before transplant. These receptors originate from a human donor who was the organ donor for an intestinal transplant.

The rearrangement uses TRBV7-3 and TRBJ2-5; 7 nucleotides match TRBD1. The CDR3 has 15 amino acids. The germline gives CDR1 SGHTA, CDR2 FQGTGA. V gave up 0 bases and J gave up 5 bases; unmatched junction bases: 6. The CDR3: CASSLTKGAPETQYF. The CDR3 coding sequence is TGTGCCAGCAGCTTAACCAAGGGGGCGCCCGAGACCCAGTACTTC.

In DNA, the CDR3 is TGTGCCAGCAGTGTCCGAGCGGGAGGGCTCGGGGAGACCCAGTACTTC. Its protein is CASSVRAGGLGETQYF. The gene calls are TRBV2 and TRBJ2-5; 10 nucleotides match TRBD2. Per germline, CDR1 SNHLY and CDR2 FYNNEI. Trimming at V came to 4 bases and at J to 5 bases, leaving 10 bases not matched to a gene. The CDR3 loop spans 16 amino acids.

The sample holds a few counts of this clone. CDR3 protein: CATTGSLSYEQYF. The CDR3 DNA is TGTGCCACGACAGGGTCGTTGAGCTACGAGCAGTACTTC. V and J are TRBV28 and TRBJ2-7, with 7 positions matching TRBD1. V trimming: 10 bases; J trimming: 3 bases; junction bases outside the gene matches: 9. Per germline, CDR1 MDHEN and CDR2 SYDVKM. CDR3 length: 13 amino acids.

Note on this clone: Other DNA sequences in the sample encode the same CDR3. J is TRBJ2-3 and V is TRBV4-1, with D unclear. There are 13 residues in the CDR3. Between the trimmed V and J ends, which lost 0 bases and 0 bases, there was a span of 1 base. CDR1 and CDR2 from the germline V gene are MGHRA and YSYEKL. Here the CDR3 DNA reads TGCGCCAGCAGCCAAGATAGCACAGATACGCAGTATTTT. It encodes CASSQDSTDTQYF.

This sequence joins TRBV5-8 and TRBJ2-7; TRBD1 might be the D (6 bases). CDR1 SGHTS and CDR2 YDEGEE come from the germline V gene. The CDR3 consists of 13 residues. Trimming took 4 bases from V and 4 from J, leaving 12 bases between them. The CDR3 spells CASSRDIFYEQYF. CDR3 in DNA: TGTGCCAGCAGCCGGGACATTTTTTACGAGCAGTACTTC. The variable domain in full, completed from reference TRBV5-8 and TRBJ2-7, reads EAGVTQSPTHLIKTRGQQATLRCSPISGHTSVYWYQQALGLGLQFLLWYDEGEERNRGNFPPRFSGRQFPNYSSELNVNALELEDSALYLCASSRDIFYEQYFGPGTRLTVT.

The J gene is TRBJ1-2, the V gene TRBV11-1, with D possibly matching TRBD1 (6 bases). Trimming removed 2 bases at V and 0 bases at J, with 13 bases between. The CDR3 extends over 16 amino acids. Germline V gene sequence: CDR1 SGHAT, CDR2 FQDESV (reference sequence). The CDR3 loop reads CASSLLGQPPNYGYTF. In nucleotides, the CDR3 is TGTGCCAGCAGCTTACTTGGACAGCCGCCTAACTATGGCTACACCTTC.

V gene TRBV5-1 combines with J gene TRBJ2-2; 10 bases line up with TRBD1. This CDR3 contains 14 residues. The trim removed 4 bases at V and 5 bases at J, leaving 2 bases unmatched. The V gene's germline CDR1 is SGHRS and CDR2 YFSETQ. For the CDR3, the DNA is TGCGCCAGCAGCCAGGGACAGGGGACCGGGGAGCTGTTTTTT. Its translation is CASSQGQGTGELFF.

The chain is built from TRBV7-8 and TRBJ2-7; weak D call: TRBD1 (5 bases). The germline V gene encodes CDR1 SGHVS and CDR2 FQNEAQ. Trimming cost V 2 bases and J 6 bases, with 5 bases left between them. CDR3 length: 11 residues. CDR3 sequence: CASSLQGEQYF. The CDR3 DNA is TGTGCCAGCAGCTTACAGGGCGAGCAGTACTTC.

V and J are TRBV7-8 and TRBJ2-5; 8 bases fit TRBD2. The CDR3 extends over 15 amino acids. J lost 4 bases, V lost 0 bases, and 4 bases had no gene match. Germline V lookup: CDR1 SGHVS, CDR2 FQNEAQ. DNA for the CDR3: TGTGCCAGCAGCTTAGCCCCAGCGGGAGTAGAGACCCAGTACTTC. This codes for CASSLAPAGVETQYF.

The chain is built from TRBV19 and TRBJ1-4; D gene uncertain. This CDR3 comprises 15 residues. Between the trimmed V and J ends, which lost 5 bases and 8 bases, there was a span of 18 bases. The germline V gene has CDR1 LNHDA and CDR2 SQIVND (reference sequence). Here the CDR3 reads CASSESGVGNEKLFF. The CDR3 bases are TGTGCCAGTAGTGAGTCCGGGGTTGGTAACGAAAAACTGTTTTTT.

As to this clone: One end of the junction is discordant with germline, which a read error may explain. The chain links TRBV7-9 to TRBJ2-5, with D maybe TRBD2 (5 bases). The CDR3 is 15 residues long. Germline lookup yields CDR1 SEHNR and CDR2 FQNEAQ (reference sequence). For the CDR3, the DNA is TGTGCCAGCAGCGTAGCGCTCCGTAGCCAAGAGACCCAGTACTTC. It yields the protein CASSVALRSQETQYF.

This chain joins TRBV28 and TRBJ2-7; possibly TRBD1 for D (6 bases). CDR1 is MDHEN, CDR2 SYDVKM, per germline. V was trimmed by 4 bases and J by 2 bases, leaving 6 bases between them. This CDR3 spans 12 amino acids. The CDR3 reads CASSWTAYEQYF. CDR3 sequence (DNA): TGTGCCAGCAGTTGGACAGCCTACGAGCAGTACTTC.

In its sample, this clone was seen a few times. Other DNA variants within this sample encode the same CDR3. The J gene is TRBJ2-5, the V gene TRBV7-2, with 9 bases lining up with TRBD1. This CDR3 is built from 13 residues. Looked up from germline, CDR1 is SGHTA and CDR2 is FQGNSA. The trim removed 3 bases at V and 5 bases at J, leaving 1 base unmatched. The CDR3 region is CASSLTGGETQYF. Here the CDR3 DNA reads TGTGCCAGCAGCTTGACAGGGGGGGAGACCCAGTACTTC. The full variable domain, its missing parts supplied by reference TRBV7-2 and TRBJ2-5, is GAGVSQSPSNKVTEKGKDVELRCDPISGHTALYWYRQSLGQGLEFLIYFQGNSAPDKSGLPSDRFSAERTGGSVSTLTIQRTQQEDSAVYLCASSLTGGETQYFGPGTRLLVL.

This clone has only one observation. The CDR3 coding sequence is TGTGCCAGCAGCTCGAGAACAAGACAAGAGCAGTTCTTC. Translation: CASSSRTRQEQFF. The V call is TRBV5-6, the J call TRBJ2-1; D remains unclear. CDR1 is SGHDT and CDR2 is YYEEEE in the germline V gene. This CDR3 region has 13 residues. The germline V and J ends were trimmed by 3 bases and 10 bases, with 14 bases remaining between them.

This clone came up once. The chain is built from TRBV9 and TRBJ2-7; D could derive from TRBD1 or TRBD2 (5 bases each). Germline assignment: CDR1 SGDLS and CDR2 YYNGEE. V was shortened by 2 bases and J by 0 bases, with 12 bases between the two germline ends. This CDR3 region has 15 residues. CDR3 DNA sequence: TGTGCCAGCAGCGTCAGCTACGGGGCCTCCTACGAGCAGTACTTC. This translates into CASSVSYGASYEQYF.

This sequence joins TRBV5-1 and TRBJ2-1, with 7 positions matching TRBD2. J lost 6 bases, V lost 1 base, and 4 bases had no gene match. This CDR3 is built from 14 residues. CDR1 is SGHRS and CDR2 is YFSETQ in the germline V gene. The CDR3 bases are TGCGCCAGCAGCTTGTTGACTAGCAGCAATGAGCAGTTCTTC. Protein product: CASSLLTSSNEQFF.

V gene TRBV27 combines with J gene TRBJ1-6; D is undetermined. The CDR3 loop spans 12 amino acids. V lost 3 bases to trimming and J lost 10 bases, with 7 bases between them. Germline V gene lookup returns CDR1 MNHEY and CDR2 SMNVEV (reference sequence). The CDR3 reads CASSFHGSPLHF. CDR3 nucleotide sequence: TGTGCCAGCAGTTTCCATGGATCACCCCTCCACTTT.